The entry below describes one TCR beta chain. The target antigen is unknown. The assay was immunoSEQ multiplex PCR, and TCRdb's table has in-frame clones only and misses some. The table shows about 12,000 clones, with about 81% occurring only once. The sample comes from a study of OX40 agonist ivuxolimab in advanced cancers. This CDR3 spans 12 amino acids. Germline V gene sequence: CDR1 MDHEN, CDR2 SYDVKM. Deletions cut 3 bases from V and 0 bases from J, with 1 base between. General observations from the study: CD4+ and CD8+ blood T cells expanded clonally by week 6 at 0.1 to 3.0 mg/kg. Partial responders dosed at 0.1-3.0 mg/kg displayed clonal expansion ranking among the lowest.

Patients with a history of autoimmune disease or on systemic immunosuppression were excluded. Blood was sampled at baseline, cycle 4 day 1, and cycle 7 day 1. The source of this sequence is an adult with an advanced solid tumor such as melanoma, head and neck, liver or kidney cancer. Material: CD4+ or CD8+ T cells sorted from blood, obtained in a trial of the OX40 agonist ivuxolimab. The genes are TRBV28 and TRBJ2-3; D gene ambiguous. The CDR3 nucleotides read TGTGCCAGCAGTTTGAGCACAGATACGCAGTATTTT. It translates to CASSLSTDTQYF.